This record concerns one T cell receptor beta chain sequence. The length of the CDR3 is 16 residues. V lost 0 bases to trimming and J lost 6 bases, with 18 bases between them. Germline assignment: CDR1 SGHDT and CDR2 YYEEEE. The sample originates from a study of blood T cell repertoires in COVID-19. Study-wide context: Material from acute and convalescent COVID-19 was sourced from the United States, Italy and Spain.

As originally analysed: It was from reference gene primer amplification that nucleated cell counts were estimated. Sequencing used immunoSEQ multiplex PCR; TCRdb keeps in-frame clones, though not all of them. V, J and clone size are taken as reported in that table, and D and trimming were inferred from the DNA itself. The table has more than 70,000 clones, roughly 80% seen once. The receptor comes from a woman aged 70 to 79 with acute or convalescent COVID-19. The source material was peripheral blood. The chain couples TRBV5-6 to TRBJ1-1, with a tentative D call TRBD1 (6 bases). Here the CDR3 DNA reads TGTGCCAGCAGCTTGGCCGTTTCAGCGGGGGCCCCTGAAGCTTTCTTT. This encodes CASSLAVSAGAPEAFF.